These 17 T cell receptor beta chains originate from one sample sequenced in a study of blood T cell repertoires in COVID-19. Data came from immunoSEQ multiplex PCR; TCRdb stores just in-frame clones and leaves some out. The sample records approximately 150,000 clones, over 70% being singletons. The specimen sequenced was peripheral blood. The receptor source for this set is a woman aged 60 to 75 with acute or convalescent COVID-19.

This clone has only a few counts. The chain joins TRBV19 to TRBJ2-3; D is perhaps TRBD1 (8 bases). The CDR3 contains 13 residues. Germline assignment: CDR1 LNHDA and CDR2 SQIVND (reference sequence). Trimming left V 8 bases short and J 5 bases short, with 14 bases between. The CDR3 bases are TGTGCCAGTTCAAGCGGGACAGGAGATACGCAGTATTTT. It is translated as CASSSGTGDTQYF.

V is TRBV19 and J is TRBJ1-5; D not certain. In germline, CDR1 is LNHDA, CDR2 SQIVND (reference sequence). V was trimmed by 4 bases and J by 7 bases, leaving 11 bases between them. This CDR3 is 13 amino acids long. The chain's CDR3 is CASSTQAQQPQHF. Here the CDR3 DNA reads TGTGCCAGTAGTACCCAGGCCCAACAGCCCCAGCATTTT.

The rearrangement uses TRBV27 and TRBJ1-1; tentatively, D is TRBD1 (6 bases). The CDR3 totals 17 residues. V was shortened by 3 bases and J by 0 bases, with 17 bases between the two germline ends. The germline CDR1 and CDR2 sequences are MNHEY and SMNVEV (reference sequence). The DNA of the CDR3 is TGTGCCAGCAGTTTTGGGGGCCCCGCGCCCATGAACACTGAAGCTTTCTTT. Protein sequence: CASSFGGPAPMNTEAFF.

The rearrangement joins TRBV19 to TRBJ2-7; TRBD1 agrees at 9 bases. The germline CDR1 and CDR2 sequences are LNHDA and SQIVND (reference sequence). V trimming: 3 bases; J trimming: 0 bases; junction bases outside the gene matches: 6. CDR3 length: 16 amino acids. The CDR3 region is CASSIRPGQGSYEQYF. As DNA, the CDR3 is TGTGCCAGTAGTATTCGCCCGGGACAGGGCTCCTACGAGCAGTACTTC. The full variable domain, in which reference TRBV19 and TRBJ2-7 provide the parts outside the CDR3, is DGGITQSPKYLFRKEGQNVTLSCEQNLNHDAMYWYRQDPGQGLRLIYYSQIVNDFQKGDIAEGYSVSREKKESFPLTVTSAQKNPTAFYLCASSIRPGQGSYEQYFGPGTRLTVT.

The chain recombines TRBV7-3 with TRBJ2-1, with 7 bases identical to TRBD2. The CDR3 runs to 18 residues. CDR1 and CDR2 from the germline V gene are SGHTA and FQGTGA. J gave up 9 bases and V 4 bases, and 21 bases lay outside the gene matches. The CDR3 spells CASSSYEVAGNPPAEQFF. CDR3 nucleotide sequence: TGTGCCAGCAGCTCTTATGAGGTAGCGGGTAACCCCCCCGCTGAGCAGTTCTTC.

The chain joins TRBV29-1 to TRBJ2-7; TRBD1 matches 7 bases. This CDR3 contains 14 residues. Germline assignment: CDR1 SQVTM and CDR2 ANQGSEA. V lost 7 bases, J lost 2 bases, and 11 bases stayed unmatched. The CDR3 region is CSAQPTGTAYEQYF. The CDR3 coding sequence is TGCAGCGCGCAACCCACCGGGACAGCCTACGAGCAGTACTTC.

The chain recombines TRBV11-1 with TRBJ2-4; a weak D match, TRBD2 (6 bases). The germline V and J ends were trimmed by 1 base and 0 bases, with 10 bases remaining between them. The CDR3 totals 16 residues. CDR1 and CDR2 from the germline V gene are SGHAT and FQDESV (reference sequence). CDR3 amino acids: CASSLEVGLAKNIQYF. The CDR3 DNA follows: TGTGCCAGCAGCTTAGAGGTGGGACTAGCCAAAAACATTCAGTACTTC. Using reference TRBV11-1 and TRBJ2-4 for the parts outside the CDR3, the full variable domain is EAEVAQSPRYKITEKSQAVAFWCDPISGHATLYWYRQILGQGPELLVQFQDESVVDDSQLPKDRFSAERLKGVDSTLKIQPAELGDSAMYLCASSLEVGLAKNIQYFGAGTRLSVL.

V gene TRBV5-6 combines with J gene TRBJ1-5, with 7 nucleotides matching TRBD1. This CDR3 spans 16 amino acids. Germline loops: CDR1 SGHDT, CDR2 YYEEEE. After removal of 0 bases from V and 4 bases from J, the junction contained 7 bases not matched to a gene. This CDR3 is CASSLDHGQENQPQHF. The CDR3 nucleotides read TGTGCCAGCAGCTTGGATCACGGACAGGAGAATCAGCCCCAGCATTTT.

The gene calls are TRBV4-2 and TRBJ2-1, with 7 positions matching TRBD2. With V trimmed by 2 bases and J by 3 bases, 4 bases remained unmatched. The CDR3 runs to 15 residues. Germline V gene data show CDR1 as LGHNA and CDR2 as YNFKEQ. CDR3 sequence reads: CASSQRLADYNEQFF. CDR3 coding DNA: TGTGCCAGCAGCCAACGCCTAGCGGACTACAATGAGCAGTTCTTC.

The V gene is TRBV19, the J gene TRBJ2-2; TRBD2 might be the D (6 bases). This CDR3 is 14 amino acids long. V gave up 3 bases and J gave up 4 bases, with 9 bases separating them. Per germline, CDR1 LNHDA and CDR2 SQIVND (reference sequence). The CDR3 coding sequence is TGTGCCAGTAGTATTTATAGCGGCACCGGGGAGCTGTTTTTT. It yields the protein CASSIYSGTGELFF.

CDR3 region: CASSLVNAGRDEQFF. CDR3 bases: TGTGCCAGCAGCCTTGTCAATGCGGGCCGGGATGAGCAGTTCTTC. The chain carries TRBV7-3 and TRBJ2-1; a weak D match, TRBD2 (5 bases). The CDR3 length is 15 residues. Germline V gene lookup returns CDR1 SGHTA and CDR2 FQGTGA. V was clipped by 5 bases and J by 8 bases, with 19 bases between them.

The chain combines TRBV4-1 with TRBJ2-3; maybe TRBD2 (5 bases). The germline CDR1 and CDR2 sequences are MGHRA and YSYEKL. This CDR3 comprises 15 residues. Between the trimmed V and J ends, which lost 0 bases and 0 bases, there was a span of 7 bases. CDR3 coding DNA: TGCGCCAGCAGCCAAGATCTAGCTAGCACAGATACGCAGTATTTT. This encodes CASSQDLASTDTQYF.

This sequence joins TRBV27 and TRBJ1-5; D ambiguous. The CDR3 contains 17 residues. Germline V gene lookup returns CDR1 MNHEY and CDR2 SMNVEV (reference sequence). Trimming stripped 5 bases from V and 3 bases from J, with 20 bases between. The CDR3 here is CASSPRTRRIANQPQHF. The CDR3 region has the DNA TGTGCCAGCAGTCCCCGAACCCGACGCATAGCCAATCAGCCCCAGCATTTT.

The chain joins TRBV5-1 to TRBJ2-1, with TRBD2 matching 10 bases. V trimming: 2 bases; J trimming: 8 bases; junction bases outside the gene matches: 7. CDR1 is SGHRS and CDR2 is YFSETQ in the germline V gene. CDR3 length equals 15 residues. For the CDR3, the DNA is TGCGCCAGCAGCTTAGGAGCGGGAGGGCCTGATGAGCAGTTCTTC. Translated: CASSLGAGGPDEQFF.

This clone showed up just once. J is TRBJ2-7 and V is TRBV7-9, with D tentatively TRBD2 (5 bases). Deletions cut 5 bases from V and 6 bases from J, with 17 bases between. Germline lookup yields CDR1 SEHNR and CDR2 FQNEAQ (reference sequence). This CDR3 contains 14 residues. The chain's CDR3 is CASSRGSQPGEQYF. The CDR3 DNA is TGTGCCAGCAGCCGGGGATCTCAACCGGGCGAGCAGTACTTC. The variable domain in full, completed from reference TRBV7-9 and TRBJ2-7, reads DTGVSQNPRHKITKRGQNVTFRCDPISEHNRLYWYRQTLGQGPEFLTYFQNEAQLEKSRLLSDRFSAERPKGSFSTLEIQRTEQGDSAMYLCASSRGSQPGEQYFGPGTRLTVT.

The count of this clone is one. The rearrangement links TRBV6-6 to TRBJ2-1; TRBD2 matches at 7 bases. CDR1 MNHNY and CDR2 SVGAGI come from the germline V gene (reference sequence). V was pared by 0 bases and J by 8 bases, with 10 bases of the junction left unmatched. The CDR3 contains 16 residues. The CDR3: CASSYSGGRSSHEQFF. Written as DNA, the CDR3 is TGTGCCAGCAGTTACTCGGGCGGGAGATCCTCCCATGAGCAGTTCTTC.

This chain joins TRBV7-6 and TRBJ2-7, with D possibly being TRBD1 (6 bases). Germline values: CDR1 SGHVS, CDR2 FNYEAQ. The V end was cut by 0 bases, the J end by 3 bases, with 6 bases between. The CDR3 has 13 amino acids. The CDR3 DNA follows: TGTGCCAGCAGCTTAGCGACAGGCTACGAGCAGTACTTC. This gives the protein CASSLATGYEQYF.